What follows are 10 T cell receptor beta chains derived from one specimen sequenced in a study of shared clonotypes between healthy human individuals. Profiling relied on immunoSEQ multiplex PCR, and the TCRdb table lists in-frame clones only, not all of them. The sample includes about 2.3 million clones, approximately 90% of them seen just once. The sequenced material came from naive CD4+ T cells from PBMCs. Subset of the sample: CD45RA+ positively selected. The source of these receptors is a man in his late teens or twenties in good health. Some clones in this sample may be carry-over from other donors' samples.

V and J are TRBV27 and TRBJ1-5; 7 bases agree with TRBD1. The germline gives CDR1 MNHEY, CDR2 SMNVEV (reference sequence). Trimming at V came to 2 bases and at J to 5 bases, leaving 21 bases not matched to a gene. The CDR3 runs 20 residues. Written as DNA, the CDR3 is TGTGCCAGCAGTTTACCCAACAGGGGCCCTCGACCTGAGCGGCATCAGCCCCAGCATTTT. It is translated as CASSLPNRGPRPERHQPQHF.

V gene TRBV11-3 combines with J gene TRBJ2-7; unclear D gene. V lost 6 bases and J 5 bases, leaving 14 bases between the germline ends. Germline assignment: CDR1 SGHNT and CDR2 YENEEA. The CDR3 consists of 13 residues. CDR3 DNA sequence: TGTGCCAGCAGTTCCGACCCAGGAAACGAGCAGTACTTC. Translation gives CASSSDPGNEQYF.

This rearrangement joins TRBV15 to TRBJ1-1; D might be TRBD1 (5 bases). Germline V gives CDR1 LNHNV, CDR2 YYDKDF (reference sequence). The CDR3 has 16 residues. V gave up 5 bases and J gave up 2 bases, with 18 bases separating them. The CDR3, as DNA: TGTGCCACCAGCCCCCCGAGGGCAGGGATAAACACTGAAGCTTTCTTT. As protein: CATSPPRAGINTEAFF.

Of note for this clone: This same CDR3 is encoded by further DNA sequences in the sample. The genes are TRBV11-2 and TRBJ2-2, with D possibly called TRBD1 or TRBD2 (5 bases each). V was pared by 2 bases and J by 3 bases, with 10 bases between. The CDR3 sequence is 15 residues long. Germline V gene data show CDR1 as SGHAT and CDR2 as FQNNGV. The CDR3 DNA is TGTGCCAGCAGCTTATATGGGGGAGACACCGGGGAGCTGTTTTTT. Residues: CASSLYGGDTGELFF.

Comments on this clone: Other nucleotide sequences from this sample produce the same CDR3. CDR3 in DNA: TGTGCCAGCAGCCCTGACAGGGATCAGCCCCAGCATTTT. Protein sequence: CASSPDRDQPQHF. The V gene is TRBV5-5, the J gene TRBJ1-5, with 7 positions matching TRBD1. CDR1 and CDR2 (germline): SGHKS, YYEKEE (reference sequence). The CDR3 extends over 13 amino acids. V dropped 4 bases and J dropped 5; count of bases not matched to a gene: 3.

The V and J genes are TRBV7-8 and TRBJ2-2; 7 bases agree with TRBD2. V gave up 4 bases and J gave up 4 bases; unmatched junction bases: 9. The length of the CDR3 is 16 residues. The germline CDR1 and CDR2 sequences are SGHVS and FQNEAQ. CDR3 loop: CASSSGGPLATGELFF. In DNA, the CDR3 is TGTGCCAGCAGCTCGGGAGGCCCCCTTGCCACCGGGGAGCTGTTTTTT. Combining the CDR3 with reference TRBV7-8 and TRBJ2-2 gives the whole variable domain GAGVSQSPRYKVAKRGQDVALRCDPISGHVSLFWYQQALGQGPEFLTYFQNEAQLDKSGLPSDRFFAERPEGSVSTLKIQRTQQEDSAVYLCASSSGGPLATGELFFGEGSRLTVL.

This chain uses TRBV11-2 with TRBJ2-7; 7 bases are a match to TRBD2. Germline trimming cut 3 bases from V and 5 bases from J; bases unmatched to any gene: 10. The germline V gene encodes CDR1 SGHAT and CDR2 FQNNGV. The CDR3 runs 15 residues. In nucleotides, the CDR3 is TGTGCCAGCAGCTTTCGAGGGAGGGAGATGGACGAGCAGTACTTC. Translated: CASSFRGREMDEQYF.

This rearrangement joins TRBV5-1 to TRBJ2-1; D is unclear. The CDR3 length is 15 residues. The germline CDR1 and CDR2 sequences are SGHRS and YFSETQ. Deletions cut 6 bases from V and 0 bases from J, with 13 bases between. CDR3 nucleotide sequence: TGCGCCAGCACCCGTGGCGCGAGCTCCTACAATGAGCAGTTCTTC. Translation: CASTRGASSYNEQFF.

This chain uses TRBV23-1 with TRBJ1-1, with TRBD1 matching 7 bases. Being an ORF, TRBV23-1 has a function that is uncertain. Trimming cost V 7 bases and J 0 bases; bases outside gene matches: 5. This CDR3 spans 14 amino acids. Written as DNA, the CDR3 is TGCGCCAGCAACCGGGACAGCTTGAACACTGAAGCTTTCTTT. Its translation is CASNRDSLNTEAFF.

V is TRBV6-6 and J is TRBJ2-7; TRBD2 matches at 7 bases. The germline CDR1 and CDR2 sequences are MNHNY and SVGAGI (reference sequence). This CDR3 contains 15 residues. After removal of 1 base from V and 6 bases from J, the junction contained 9 bases not matched to a gene. The CDR3 sequence is CASSYFPPGGSEQYF. The CDR3 DNA sequence: TGTGCCAGCAGTTACTTTCCCCCGGGAGGCAGCGAGCAGTACTTC.